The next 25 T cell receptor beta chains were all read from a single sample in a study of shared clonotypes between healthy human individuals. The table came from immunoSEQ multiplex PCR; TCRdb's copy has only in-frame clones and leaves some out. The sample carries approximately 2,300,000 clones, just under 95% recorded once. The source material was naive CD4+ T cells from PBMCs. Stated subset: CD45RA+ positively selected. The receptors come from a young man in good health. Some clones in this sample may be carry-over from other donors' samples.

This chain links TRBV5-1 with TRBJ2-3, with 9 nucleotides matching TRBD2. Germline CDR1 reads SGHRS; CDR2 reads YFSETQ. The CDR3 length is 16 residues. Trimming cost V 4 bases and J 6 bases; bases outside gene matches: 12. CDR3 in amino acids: CASSPSGRNLPDTQYF. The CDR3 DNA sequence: TGCGCCAGCAGCCCGAGCGGGAGGAACCTCCCCGATACGCAGTATTTT.

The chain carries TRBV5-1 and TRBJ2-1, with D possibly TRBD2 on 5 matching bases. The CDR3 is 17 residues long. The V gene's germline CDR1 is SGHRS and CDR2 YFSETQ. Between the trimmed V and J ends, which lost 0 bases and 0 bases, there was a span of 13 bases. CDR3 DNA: TGCGCCAGCAGCTTGGCTCCCCGGACTCACTCCTACAATGAGCAGTTCTTC. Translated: CASSLAPRTHSYNEQFF.

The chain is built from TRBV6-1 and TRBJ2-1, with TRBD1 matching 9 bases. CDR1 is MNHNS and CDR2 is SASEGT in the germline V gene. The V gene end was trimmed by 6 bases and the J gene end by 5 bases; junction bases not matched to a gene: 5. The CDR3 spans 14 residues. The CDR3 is CASSPDRGNNEQFF. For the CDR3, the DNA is TGTGCCAGCAGCCCGGACAGGGGAAACAATGAGCAGTTCTTC.

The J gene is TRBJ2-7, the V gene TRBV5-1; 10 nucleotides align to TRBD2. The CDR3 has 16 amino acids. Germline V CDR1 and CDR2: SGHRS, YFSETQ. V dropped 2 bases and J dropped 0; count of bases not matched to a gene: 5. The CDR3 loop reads CASSFQPSGSSYEQYF. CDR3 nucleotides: TGCGCCAGCAGCTTTCAGCCTAGCGGGAGCTCCTACGAGCAGTACTTC.

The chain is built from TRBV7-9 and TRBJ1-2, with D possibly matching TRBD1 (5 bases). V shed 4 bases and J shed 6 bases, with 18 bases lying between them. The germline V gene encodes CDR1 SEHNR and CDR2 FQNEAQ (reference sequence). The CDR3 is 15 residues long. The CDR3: CASSSHRALGDGYTF. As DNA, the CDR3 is TGTGCCAGCAGCTCCCACCGGGCCTTAGGGGATGGCTACACCTTC.

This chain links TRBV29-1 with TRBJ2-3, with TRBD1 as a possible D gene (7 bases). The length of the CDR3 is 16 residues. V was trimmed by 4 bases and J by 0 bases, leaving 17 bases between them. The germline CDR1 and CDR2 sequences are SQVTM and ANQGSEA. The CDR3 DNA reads TGCAGCGTTGGGGCATCGACAGGGAGGAGCACAGATACGCAGTATTTT. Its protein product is CSVGASTGRSTDTQYF.

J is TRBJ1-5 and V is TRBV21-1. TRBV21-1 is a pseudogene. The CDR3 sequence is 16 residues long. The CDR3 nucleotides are TGTGCCAGCAGTGAGAAGGACCCTGGAAGCAATCAGCCCCAGCATTTT. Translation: CASSEKDPGSNQPQHF.

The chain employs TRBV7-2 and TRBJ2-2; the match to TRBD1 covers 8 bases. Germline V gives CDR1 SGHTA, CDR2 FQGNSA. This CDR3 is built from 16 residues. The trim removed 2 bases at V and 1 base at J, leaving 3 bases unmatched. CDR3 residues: CASSLQGALNTGELFF. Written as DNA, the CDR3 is TGTGCCAGCAGCTTACAGGGGGCGCTGAACACCGGGGAGCTGTTTTTT.

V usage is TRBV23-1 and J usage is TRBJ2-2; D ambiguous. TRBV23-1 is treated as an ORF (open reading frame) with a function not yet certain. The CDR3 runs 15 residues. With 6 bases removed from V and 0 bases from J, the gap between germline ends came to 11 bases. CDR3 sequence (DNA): TGCGCCAGCAGCCCCGACGGACCGAACACCGGGGAGCTGTTTTTT. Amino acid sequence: CASSPDGPNTGELFF.

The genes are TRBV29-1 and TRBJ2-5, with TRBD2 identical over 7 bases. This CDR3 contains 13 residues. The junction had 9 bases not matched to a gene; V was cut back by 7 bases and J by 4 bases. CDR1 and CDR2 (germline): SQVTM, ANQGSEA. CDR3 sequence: CSARGREGETQYF. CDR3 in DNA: TGCAGCGCCCGGGGGAGGGAGGGAGAGACCCAGTACTTC. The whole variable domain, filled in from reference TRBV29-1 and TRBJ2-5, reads SAVISQKPSRDICQRGTSLTIQCQVDSQVTMMFWYRQQPGQSLTLIATANQGSEATYESGFVIDKFPISRPNLTFSTLTVSNMSPEDSSIYLCSARGREGETQYFGPGTRLLVL.

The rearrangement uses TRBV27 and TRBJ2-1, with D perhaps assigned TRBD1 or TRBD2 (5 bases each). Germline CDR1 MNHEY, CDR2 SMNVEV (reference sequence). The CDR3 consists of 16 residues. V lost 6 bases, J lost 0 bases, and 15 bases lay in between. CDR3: CASRSSPGSSYNEQFF. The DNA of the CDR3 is TGTGCCAGCAGGTCTTCTCCAGGGAGCTCCTACAATGAGCAGTTCTTC.

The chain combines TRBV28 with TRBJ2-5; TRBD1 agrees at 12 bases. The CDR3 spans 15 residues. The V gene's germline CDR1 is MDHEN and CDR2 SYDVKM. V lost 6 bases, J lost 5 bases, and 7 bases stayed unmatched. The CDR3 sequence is CASSPGTGGFETQYF. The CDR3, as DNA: TGTGCCAGCAGCCCCGGGACAGGGGGCTTCGAGACCCAGTACTTC.

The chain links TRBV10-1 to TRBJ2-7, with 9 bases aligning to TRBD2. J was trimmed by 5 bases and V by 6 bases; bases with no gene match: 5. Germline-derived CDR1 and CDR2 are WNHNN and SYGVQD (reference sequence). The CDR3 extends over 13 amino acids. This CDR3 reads CASSPGTSNEQYF. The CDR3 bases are TGCGCCAGCAGCCCCGGGACTAGCAACGAGCAGTACTTC.

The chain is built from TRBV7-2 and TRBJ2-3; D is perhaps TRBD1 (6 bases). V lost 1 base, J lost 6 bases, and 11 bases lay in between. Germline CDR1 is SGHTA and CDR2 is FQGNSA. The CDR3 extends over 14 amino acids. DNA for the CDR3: TGTGCCAGCAGCTTAGGAGGGGGAAGGGATACGCAGTATTTT. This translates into CASSLGGGRDTQYF.

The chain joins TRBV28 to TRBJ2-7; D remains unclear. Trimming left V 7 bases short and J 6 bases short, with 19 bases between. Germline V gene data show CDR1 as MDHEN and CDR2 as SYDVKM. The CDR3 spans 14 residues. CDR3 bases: TGTGCCAGCACCTCGGGCCAGGTCCTGATCGAGCAGTACTTC. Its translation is CASTSGQVLIEQYF. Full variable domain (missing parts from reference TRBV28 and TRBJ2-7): DVKVTQSSRYLVKRTGEKVFLECVQDMDHENMFWYRQDPGLGLRLIYFSYDVKMKEKGDIPEGYSVSREKKERFSLILESASTNQTSMYLCASTSGQVLIEQYFGPGTRLTVT.

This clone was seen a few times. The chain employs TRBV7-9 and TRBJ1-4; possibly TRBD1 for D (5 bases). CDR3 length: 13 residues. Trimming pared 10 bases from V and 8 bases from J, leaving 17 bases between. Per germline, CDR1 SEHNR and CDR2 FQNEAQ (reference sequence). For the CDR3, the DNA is TGTGCCACCCCACATCAGGGTGAGGAAAAACTGTTTTTT. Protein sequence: CATPHQGEEKLFF.

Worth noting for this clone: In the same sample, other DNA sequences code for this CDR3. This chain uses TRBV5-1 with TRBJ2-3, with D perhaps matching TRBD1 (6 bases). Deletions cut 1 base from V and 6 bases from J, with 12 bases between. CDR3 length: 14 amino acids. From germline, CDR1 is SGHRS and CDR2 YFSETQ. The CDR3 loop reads CASSLTGLTDTQYF. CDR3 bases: TGCGCCAGCAGCTTGACAGGGTTAACGGATACGCAGTATTTT.

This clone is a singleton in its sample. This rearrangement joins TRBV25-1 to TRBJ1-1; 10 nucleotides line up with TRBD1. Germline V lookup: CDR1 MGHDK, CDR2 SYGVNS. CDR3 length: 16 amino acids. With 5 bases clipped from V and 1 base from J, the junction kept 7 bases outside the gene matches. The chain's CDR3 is CASSPTGGLRNTEAFF. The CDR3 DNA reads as TGTGCCAGCAGTCCGACAGGGGGCTTGAGGAACACTGAAGCTTTCTTT. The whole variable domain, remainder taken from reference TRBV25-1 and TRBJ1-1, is EADIYQTPRYLVIGTGKKITLECSQTMGHDKMYWYQQDPGMELHLIHYSYGVNSTEKGDLSSESTVSRIRTEHFPLTLESARPSHTSQYLCASSPTGGLRNTEAFFGQGTRLTVV.

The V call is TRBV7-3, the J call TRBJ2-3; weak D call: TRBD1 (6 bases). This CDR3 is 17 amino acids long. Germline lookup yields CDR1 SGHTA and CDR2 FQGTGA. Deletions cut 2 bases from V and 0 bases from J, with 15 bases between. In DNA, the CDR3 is TGTGCCAGCAGCTTAGGGGGCAAATTTCAAAGCACAGATACGCAGTATTTT. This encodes CASSLGGKFQSTDTQYF.

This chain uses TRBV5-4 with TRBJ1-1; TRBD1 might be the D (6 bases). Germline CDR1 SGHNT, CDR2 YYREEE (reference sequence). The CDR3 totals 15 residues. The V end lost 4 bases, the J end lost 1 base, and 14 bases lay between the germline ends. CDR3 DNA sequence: TGTGCCAGCAGCGTAAACAGGGTGGGGAACACTGAAGCTTTCTTT. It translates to CASSVNRVGNTEAFF.

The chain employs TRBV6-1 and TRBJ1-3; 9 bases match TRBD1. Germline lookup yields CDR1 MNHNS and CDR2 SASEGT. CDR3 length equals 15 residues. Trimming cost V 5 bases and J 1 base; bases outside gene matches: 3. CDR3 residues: CASSPGQGSGNTIYF. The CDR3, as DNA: TGTGCCAGCAGTCCGGGACAGGGTTCTGGAAACACCATATATTTT.

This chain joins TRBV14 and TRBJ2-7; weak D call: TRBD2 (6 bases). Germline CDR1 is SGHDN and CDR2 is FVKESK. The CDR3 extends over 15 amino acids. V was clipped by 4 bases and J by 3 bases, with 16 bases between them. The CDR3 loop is CASSLSGQGGYEQYF. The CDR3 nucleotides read TGTGCCAGCAGCCTCTCTGGGCAGGGAGGCTACGAGCAGTACTTC.

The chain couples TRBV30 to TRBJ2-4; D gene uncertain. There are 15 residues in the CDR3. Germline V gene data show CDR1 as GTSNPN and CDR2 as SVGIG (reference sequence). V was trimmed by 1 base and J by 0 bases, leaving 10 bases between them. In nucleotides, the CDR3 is TGTGCCTGGAGTGCAGGCCCCGGAGCCAAAAACATTCAGTACTTC. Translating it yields CAWSAGPGAKNIQYF.

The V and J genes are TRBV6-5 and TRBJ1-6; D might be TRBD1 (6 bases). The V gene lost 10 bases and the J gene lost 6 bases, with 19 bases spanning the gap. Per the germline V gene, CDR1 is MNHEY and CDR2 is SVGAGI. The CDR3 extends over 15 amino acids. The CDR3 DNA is TGTGCCACTTCGGACACGCAGGGGTTTAATTCACCCCTCCACTTT. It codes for CATSDTQGFNSPLHF.

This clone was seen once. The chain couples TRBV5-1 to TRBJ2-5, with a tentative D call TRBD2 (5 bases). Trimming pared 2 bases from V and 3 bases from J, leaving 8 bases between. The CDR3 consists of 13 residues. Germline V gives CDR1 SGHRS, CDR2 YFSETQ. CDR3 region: CASSFAAEETQYF. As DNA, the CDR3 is TGCGCCAGCAGCTTTGCAGCGGAAGAGACCCAGTACTTC.